A selection of T cell receptor beta chains follows, all from one sample in a study of regulatory T cells in long-lasting Graves disease. TCRdb called the multiplex PCR reads again in MiXCR, with one record for every CDR3 protein. The repertoire holds some 420,000 distinct CDR3 sequences, with approximately 23% as singletons. The sample consisted of peripheral blood mononuclear cells (PBMCs), taken when the disease was refractory, from a patient treated with antithyroid drugs. These receptors all come from a female donor with Graves disease. CDR3s include the opening cysteine and the closing phenylalanine or tryptophan. D genes are given only for firm matches. Clone size is not always given. Where it is, it says once, few, many or a class for expanded clones.

>TRBJ1-4|.|TRBV5-1|15|few
CASSFRRGSNEKLFF
TGCGCCAGCAGCTTTCGTAGGGGATCGAATGAAAAACTGTTTTTT
>TRBJ1-4|.|TRBV4-2|15|.
CASSRTGQGDEKLFF
TGTGCCAGCAGCCGTACGGGGCAGGGTGATGAAAAACTGTTTTTT
>TRBJ2-7|TRBD2|TRBV2|14|.
CASSEREGWGEQYF
TGTGCCAGCAGTGAACGGGAGGGCTGGGGCGAGCAGTACTTC
>TRBJ2-1|.|TRBV12-3/TRBV12-4|14|many
CASSLGPSYNEQFF
TGTGCCAGCAGTTTAGGACCTTCCTACAATGAGCAGTTCTTC
>TRBJ2-3|.|TRBV3-1|11|few
CASSQMGAQYF
TGTGCCAGCAGCCAAATGGGGGCGCAGTATTTT
>TRBJ1-4|.|TRBV11-2|17|many
CASSYGWRRSTNEKLFF
TGTGCCAGCAGTTATGGATGGAGACGGTCAACTAATGAAAAACTGTTTTTT
>TRBJ1-1|.|TRBV12-3/TRBV12-4|13|many
CASRAGEMAEAFF
TGTGCCAGCAGAGCCGGGGAGATGGCTGAAGCTTTCTTT
>TRBJ2-6|.|TRBV28|16|.
CASSLRGGAGANVLTF
TGTGCCAGCAGTTTAAGGGGGGGCGCGGGGGCCAACGTCCTGACTTTC
>TRBJ2-6|.|TRBV7-7|14|.
CASSLGTGYDEQCF
TGTGCTAGCAGCCTCGGTACAGGGTATGACGAGCAGTGCTTC
>TRBJ1-1|.|TRBV28|15|many
CASSTDGGANTEAFF
TGTGCCAGCAGTACCGACGGGGGAGCGAACACTGAAGCTTTCTTT
>TRBJ2-5|.|TRBV7-2|13|many
CASGVGPQETQYF
TGTGCCAGCGGCGTGGGCCCCCAAGAGACCCAGTACTTC
>TRBJ2-5|TRBD1|TRBV13|13|few
CASSLAPGQGRYF
TGTGCCAGCAGCTTAGCACCGGGACAGGGGAGGTACTTC
>TRBJ1-4|.|TRBV6-1|13|.
CASVEDTNEKLFF
TGTGCCAGCGTCGAGGACACTAATGAAAAACTGTTTTTT
>TRBJ1-2|TRBD1|TRBV19|14|.
CASSPQGVGYGYTF
TGTGCCAGTAGCCCCCAGGGGGTGGGCTATGGCTACACCTTC
>TRBJ2-7|.|TRBV28|12|many
CASRPPTGTPNF
TGTGCCAGCAGACCGCCAACCGGGACACCTAACTTC
>TRBJ1-2|.|TRBV25-1|16|few
CASSEYSRGGSYGYTF
TGTGCCAGCAGTGAATACTCTCGCGGGGGCAGCTATGGCTACACCTTC
>TRBJ2-1|TRBD2|TRBV11-2|16|few
CASSPSKGLALSEQFF
TGTGCCAGCAGCCCTTCGAAGGGACTAGCTTTGAGTGAGCAGTTCTTC
>TRBJ1-1|TRBD1|TRBV7-2|14|many
CASSVFQGAYKAFF
TGTGCCAGCAGCGTTTTCCAGGGGGCCTATAAAGCTTTCTTT
>TRBJ1-5|.|TRBV30|14|.
CAWGRAVRNQPQHF
TGTGCCTGGGGGAGGGCAGTGCGGAATCAGCCCCAGCATTTT
>TRBJ2-2|.|TRBV24-1|12|few
CATSDRTGELFF
TGTGCCACCAGTGACAGGACAGGGGAGCTGTTTTTT
>TRBJ2-3|.|TRBV7-2|16|few
CASSLEYLASTDTQYF
TGTGCCAGCAGCTTAGAGTACCTAGCGAGCACAGATACGCAGTATTTT
>TRBJ2-7|.|TRBV7-8|15|.
CASSPLTGVNDEQYF
TGTGCCAGCAGCCCCCTGACGGGAGTAAACGACGAGCAGTACTTC
>TRBJ1-4|TRBD1|TRBV6-2/TRBV6-3|14|.
CASSHDRGNEKLFF
TGTGCCAGCAGCCATGACAGGGGGAACGAAAAACTGTTTTTT
>TRBJ1-1|.|TRBV9|13|.
CASSVVFNTEAFF
TGTGCCAGCAGCGTAGTTTTTAATACTGAAGCTTTCTTT
>TRBJ1-1|.|TRBV12-3/TRBV12-4|13|many
CASRPIRGTEAFF
TGTGCCAGCAGACCGATCAGGGGAACTGAAGCTTTCTTT
>TRBJ1-1|.|TRBV4-3|14|once
CASSPFSGDTEAFF
TGCGCCAGCAGCCCATTTTCGGGGGACACTGAAGCTTTCTTT
>TRBJ2-7|.|TRBV10-3|15|many
CAISEAPSVPYEQYF
TGTGCCATCAGTGAGGCTCCTAGCGTCCCCTACGAGCAGTACTTC
>TRBJ2-2|TRBD1|TRBV19|15|few
CASTRDRGRVGELFF
TGTGCCAGTACCCGGGACAGGGGGCGGGTCGGGGAGCTGTTTTTT
>TRBJ1-2|.|TRBV4-1|15|.
CASSRTPGSSYGYTF
TGCGCCAGCAGCCGAACCCCAGGGTCTAGCTATGGCTACACCTTC
>TRBJ2-7|TRBD2|TRBV5-4|15|.
CASSLDSGNRYEQYF
TGTGCCAGCAGCTTGGATAGCGGGAATCGCTACGAGCAGTACTTC
>TRBJ1-1|.|TRBV6-1|15|many
CASKLPEGMNTEAFF
TGTGCCAGCAAATTACCAGAGGGGATGAACACTGAAGCTTTCTTT
>TRBJ1-1|.|TRBV4-1|15|.
CASSQDSQRGSEAFF
TGCGCCAGCAGCCAAGATAGTCAAAGGGGGTCTGAAGCTTTCTTT
>TRBJ1-1|TRBD1|TRBV6-1|17|many
CASRPSPGQGLLTEAFF
TGTGCCAGCAGACCCTCCCCGGGACAGGGATTGCTCACTGAAGCTTTCTTT
>TRBJ1-4|.|TRBV6-5|14|many
CASSYGGTNEKLFF
TGTGCCAGCAGTTACGGGGGCACTAATGAAAAACTGTTTTTT